The entry below gives a single T cell receptor beta chain sequence along with its context. Its antigen is currently unknown. These data come from a study of T-cell reconstitution after alpha-beta-depleted transplantation in children. Study findings and constraints: Expanded graft clones numbering several hundred reportedly gave rise to alpha-beta T cells about two months after transplant. Diversity and T-cell counts at one year after transplant derived mostly from new T cells. Surviving thymic progenitors and recipient T cells were the source of high TCRbeta diversity at day 60 in some patients.

For TCRbeta, the library was prepared with unique molecular identifiers. TCRdb analysed the PCR reads with MiXCR anew, one entry per CDR3 protein. Counted here are a few hundred thousand distinct CDR3 sequences, 25% to 30% occurring once; the ten biggest clones make up approximately 33%. CDR3 length equals 14 residues. The V end was cut by 3 bases, the J end by 2 bases, with 11 bases between. Germline V CDR1 and CDR2: DFQATT, SNEGSKA (reference sequence). The chain recombines TRBV20-1 with TRBJ1-3; D remains ambiguous. The receptor comes from a boy in the first two years of life with Wiskott-Aldrich syndrome, due to receive a stem cell transplant. The sample was PBMCs, taken before TCRalphabeta/CD19-depleted stem cell transplant. Here the CDR3 reads CSASLRPPGNTIYF. The CDR3 DNA follows: TGCAGTGCTAGCCTTCGGCCCCCTGGAAACACCATATATTTT.